Detailed here is one T cell receptor beta chain. The data were taken from a study of blood T cell repertoires in COVID-19. Looking at the study overall: Material from acute and convalescent COVID-19 was sourced from the United States, Italy and Spain.

TCRdb's table, derived via immunoSEQ multiplex PCR, lists solely in-frame clones and lacks some. The sample yields about 160,000 clones, more than 75% seen once. The germline CDR1 and CDR2 sequences are LGHDT and YNNKEL (reference sequence). The CDR3 length is 14 residues. Trimming removed 4 bases from V and 4 bases from J, with 12 bases in between. This clonotype was sampled from a man in his forties with acute or convalescent COVID-19. What was sequenced was peripheral blood. The rearrangement uses TRBV3-1 (or the pseudogene TRBV3-2) and TRBJ2-3; D gene uncertain. The CDR3 region is CASSRRMGPDTQYF. The CDR3 bases are TGTGCCAGCAGCCGCCGTATGGGCCCAGATACGCAGTATTTT.